This T cell receptor beta chain was retrieved from a study of cytomegalovirus exposure and HLA in healthy donors. Study results and caveats: Equally common other TCR beta chains were less clonally expanded than HLA-associated ones, a later analysis found.

13 Jbeta primers and 60 Vbeta primers were used for the PCR. Some clones are missing from TCRdb's copy, which holds only in-frame ones; the method was immunoSEQ multiplex PCR. The table records tens of thousands of clones, around 67% of them present only once. Per germline, CDR1 SQVTM and CDR2 ANQGSEA. V lost 4 bases and J 6 bases, leaving 12 bases between the germline ends. This CDR3 comprises 12 residues. Remarks on this clone: Its antigen is still unknown.

This rearrangement joins TRBV29-1 to TRBJ1-2; D perhaps matches TRBD1 (5 bases). Sequences were obtained from PBMCs. The sequence was obtained from a woman aged 45 to 65 in good health and CMV-seropositive. In nucleotides, the CDR3 is TGCAGCGTTGGGGGGGGTCCTCATGGCTACACCTTC. Protein: CSVGGGPHGYTF.